What follows are 28 T cell receptor beta chains derived from one specimen sequenced in a study of early T cells in non-severe SARS-CoV-2 infection (TCRdb year 2021). The library came from 5' RACE. The run used a NextSeq 500. TCRdb redid the processing of the public reads, applying fastp at Q25 and MiXCR, and retained in-frame beta chains. Every CDR3 protein is listed once, alongside the most common genes and DNA of its rows. The sample records fewer than 35,000 distinct CDR3 sequences, approximately 5.3% of which are singletons. In total, the top ten clones hold 10% to 15% of the sample. The sample was whole blood. The receptors here all came from an adult who was a healthcare worker with PCR-confirmed SARS-CoV-2 infection or an uninfected control (not recorded which).

This clonotype was seen only a few times. J is TRBJ2-3 and V is TRBV4-1; 7 positions match TRBD1. CDR3 length: 15 amino acids. CDR1 MGHRA and CDR2 YSYEKL come from the germline V gene. V was pared by 6 bases and J by 3 bases, with 9 bases of the junction left unmatched. CDR3 amino acids: CASSHDRVRTDTQYF. CDR3 DNA sequence: TGCGCCAGCAGTCACGACAGGGTACGAACAGATACGCAGTATTTT.

This clonotype showed up many times. The chain has TRBV7-2 and TRBJ1-2; D is unclear. The germline V and J ends were trimmed by 1 base and 2 bases, with 8 bases remaining between them. CDR3 length: 14 residues. CDR1 and CDR2 (germline): SGHTA, FQGNSA. The CDR3 coding sequence is TGTGCCAGCAGCTTAGATTCCGGGAACTATGGCTACACCTTC. It yields the protein CASSLDSGNYGYTF.

Many counts were recorded for this clonotype. V and J are TRBV6-2 or TRBV6-3 and TRBJ2-7; 8 bases match TRBD1. V was clipped by 8 bases and J by 2 bases; unmatched bases: 8. This CDR3 is 14 amino acids long. Looked up from germline, CDR1 is MNHEY and CDR2 is SVGEGT. The CDR3 spells CASYPGRGPYEQYF. CDR3 DNA: TGTGCCAGCTATCCGGGCAGGGGGCCCTACGAGCAGTACTTC.

This rearrangement joins TRBV5-4 to TRBJ2-4; D is perhaps TRBD1 (5 bases). This CDR3 has 15 amino acids. Trimming pared 4 bases from V and 7 bases from J, leaving 18 bases between. Germline assignment: CDR1 SGHNT and CDR2 YYREEE (reference sequence). In DNA, the CDR3 is TGTGCCAGCAGCCCCCCCGGTTCGAAGGGGAACATTCAGTACTTC. Amino acid sequence: CASSPPGSKGNIQYF.

This clonotype has only a few counts. V gene TRBV15 combines with J gene TRBJ2-2, with D perhaps matching TRBD1 or TRBD2 (5 bases each). The germline CDR1 and CDR2 sequences are LNHNV and YYDKDF (reference sequence). The CDR3 extends over 15 amino acids. Trimming cost V 4 bases and J 2 bases, with 11 bases left between them. The CDR3 DNA is TGTGCCACCAGCAATCGGGACCCAAACACCGGGGAGCTGTTTTTT. Residues: CATSNRDPNTGELFF. The full variable domain, rest sourced from reference TRBV15 and TRBJ2-2, is DAMVIQNPRYQVTQFGKPVTLSCSQTLNHNVMYWYQQKSSQAPKLLFHYYDKDFNNEADTPDNFQSRRPNTSFCFLDIRSPGLGDTAMYLCATSNRDPNTGELFFGEGSRLTVL.

This clonotype was observed at least ten times. The rearrangement links TRBV6-4 to TRBJ1-1; 8 bases are a match to TRBD1. The CDR3 covers 14 residues. Germline V gene lookup returns CDR1 MRHNA and CDR2 SNTAGT. With 2 bases clipped from V and 4 bases from J, the junction kept 3 bases outside the gene matches. DNA of the CDR3: TGTGCCAGCAGTGACACAGACAGGGGCACTGAAGCTTTCTTT. It codes for CASSDTDRGTEAFF.

This clonotype was recorded many times. The V and J genes are TRBV10-3 and TRBJ1-2, with D maybe TRBD1 (6 bases). CDR1 is ENHRY, CDR2 SYGVKD, per germline. The CDR3 has 12 amino acids. The V end was cut by 6 bases, the J end by 6 bases, with 11 bases between. The CDR3 is CAISPGVDGYTF. CDR3 nucleotide sequence: TGTGCCATCAGCCCAGGGGTGGATGGCTACACCTTC.

The sample holds many counts of this clonotype. This sequence joins TRBV5-1 and TRBJ1-1; TRBD1 matches at 7 bases. Trimming at V came to 4 bases and at J to 1 base, leaving 7 bases not matched to a gene. From germline, CDR1 is SGHRS and CDR2 YFSETQ. The CDR3 has 15 residues. The CDR3 is CASSPLQGTNTEAFF. The CDR3 DNA follows: TGCGCCAGCAGCCCCCTACAGGGGACGAACACTGAAGCTTTCTTT.

This clonotype is medium-sized by share. This sequence joins TRBV6-1 and TRBJ2-1, with TRBD2 matching over 11 bases. Germline values: CDR1 MNHNS, CDR2 SASEGT. The V gene end was trimmed by 4 bases and the J gene end by 5 bases; junction bases not matched to a gene: 7. The CDR3 is 16 amino acids. The CDR3 DNA reads TGTGCCAGCAGTGGATCAATAGCGGGGGGGAACAATGAGCAGTTCTTC. Its protein product is CASSGSIAGGNNEQFF.

This clonotype was seen ten or more times. The chain recombines TRBV5-6 with TRBJ2-1; a weak D match, TRBD2 (7 bases). The CDR3 runs to 17 residues. V was shortened by 4 bases and J by 1 base, with 18 bases between the two germline ends. Germline V gene lookup returns CDR1 SGHDT and CDR2 YYEEEE. CDR3 in DNA: TGTGCCAGCAGCGTCAAAAGGGGGGGAAGGTCCTACAATGAGCAGTTCTTC. Its translation: CASSVKRGGRSYNEQFF.

This clonotype was seen ten or more times. Here the CDR3 reads CASSQGPGAYEQYF. DNA of the CDR3: TGTGCCAGCAGTCAGGGACCAGGGGCCTACGAGCAGTACTTC. The V and J genes are TRBV6-5 and TRBJ2-7; TRBD1 might be the D (6 bases). The CDR3 covers 14 residues. From germline, CDR1 is MNHEY and CDR2 SVGAGI. V lost 5 bases and J lost 2, with 13 bases in between.

This rearrangement joins TRBV7-6 to TRBJ2-2; no clear D gene. Germline V gives CDR1 SGHVS, CDR2 FNYEAQ. The length of the CDR3 is 14 residues. The V end lost 5 bases, the J end lost 3 bases, and 10 bases lay between the germline ends. CDR3 sequence (DNA): TGTGCCAGCAGCCCCCGACGGGACACCGGGGAGCTGTTTTTT. Translated: CASSPRRDTGELFF.

This clonotype was recorded at least ten times. This chain connects TRBV20-1 to TRBJ2-7, with D perhaps TRBD1 or TRBD2 (5 bases each). CDR3 length equals 13 residues. Germline assignment: CDR1 DFQATT and CDR2 SNEGSKA (reference sequence). V shed 4 bases and J shed 1 base, with 11 bases lying between them. CDR3 in DNA: TGCAGTGCTACCCGGGACCCATCCTACGAGCAGTACTTC. It encodes CSATRDPSYEQYF.

This clonotype was counted at least ten times. This chain uses TRBV5-6 with TRBJ2-2, with TRBD1 matching over 7 bases. This CDR3 contains 16 residues. Trimming removed 0 bases from V and 0 bases from J; junction bases left unmatched: 2. Germline V CDR1 and CDR2: SGHDT, YYEEEE. The CDR3 here is CASSLGQGTNTGELFF. As DNA, the CDR3 is TGTGCCAGCAGCTTGGGACAGGGAACGAACACCGGGGAGCTGTTTTTT. Full variable domain (outside the CDR3, taken from reference TRBV5-6 and TRBJ2-2): DAGVTQSPTHLIKTRGQQVTLRCSPKSGHDTVSWYQQALGQGPQFIFQYYEEEERQRGNFPDRFSGHQFPNYSSELNVNALLLGDSALYLCASSLGQGTNTGELFFGEGSRLTVL.

This clonotype was counted at least ten times. The chain recombines TRBV9 with TRBJ2-1, with D unresolved. V lost 2 bases and J lost 4, with 10 bases in between. In germline, CDR1 is SGDLS, CDR2 YYNGEE. This CDR3 comprises 14 residues. CDR3 protein: CASSVDQPYNEQFF. The DNA for the CDR3 is TGTGCCAGCAGCGTGGACCAGCCATACAATGAGCAGTTCTTC.

This clonotype came up a few times. The chain joins TRBV5-1 to TRBJ1-1; 8 bases are a match to TRBD1. Germline CDR1 reads SGHRS; CDR2 reads YFSETQ. V dropped 4 bases and J dropped 8; count of bases not matched to a gene: 4. The CDR3 length is 12 residues. CDR3: CASSIGQGEAFF. The DNA of the CDR3 is TGCGCCAGCAGCATCGGACAGGGAGAAGCTTTCTTT.

Of note for this clonotype: At one end, the junction sequence differs from germline, possibly due to a read error. The chain combines TRBV11-2 with TRBJ2-7; 7 bases fit TRBD1. Germline V gives CDR1 SGHAT, CDR2 FQNNGV. The CDR3 has 12 amino acids. The CDR3 sequence is CVSSTDRDEQYF. DNA for the CDR3: TGTGTCAGCAGCACCGACAGGGACGAGCAGTACTTC. Filled out from reference TRBV11-2 and TRBJ2-7, the complete variable domain reads EAGVAQSPRYKIIEKRQSVAFWCNPISGHATLYWYQQILGQGPKLLIQFQNNGVVDDSQLPKDRFSAERLKGVDSTLKIQPAKLEDSAVYLCVSSTDRDEQYFGPGTRLTVT.

Ten or more counts support this clonotype. The rearrangement uses TRBV6-2 or TRBV6-3 and TRBJ2-7; 8 nucleotides align to TRBD1. There are 16 residues in the CDR3. The V gene end was trimmed by 0 bases and the J gene end by 6 bases; junction bases not matched to a gene: 10. Germline CDR1 MNHEY, CDR2 SVGEGT. The CDR3, as DNA: TGTGCCAGCAGTTACTCTCCGGGACAGGTTTCCGTCGAGCAGTACTTC. It specifies CASSYSPGQVSVEQYF.

The sample holds many counts of this clonotype. This sequence joins TRBV6-4 and TRBJ2-1; weak D call: TRBD1 (6 bases). The CDR3 loop spans 15 amino acids. Per the germline V gene, CDR1 is MRHNA and CDR2 is SNTAGT. V was shortened by 3 bases and J by 6 bases, with 15 bases between the two germline ends. CDR3 bases: TGTGCCAGCAGTGAGTCTACAGGGTTCCCCAATGAGCAGTTCTTC. Its protein is CASSESTGFPNEQFF.

This clonotype came up a few times. V usage is TRBV4-1 and J usage is TRBJ2-7; 9 bases agree with TRBD1. The J segment lost 3 bases and the V segment lost 0 bases, leaving 6 bases of the junction unmatched. This CDR3 is 16 amino acids long. Germline CDR1 MGHRA, CDR2 YSYEKL. The CDR3 DNA is TGCGCCAGCAGCCAAGAATCACTGGACAGGGGCTACGAGCAGTACTTC. Its translation is CASSQESLDRGYEQYF.

This clonotype was found many times. The rearrangement uses TRBV5-1 and TRBJ1-2, with 7 bases identical to TRBD1. The CDR3 contains 17 residues. In germline, CDR1 is SGHRS, CDR2 YFSETQ. The junction had 14 bases not matched to a gene; V was cut back by 0 bases and J by 6 bases. Here the CDR3 reads CASSLGDEKQGIDGYTF. The CDR3 nucleotides are TGCGCCAGCAGCTTGGGGGACGAAAAACAGGGGATCGATGGCTACACCTTC.

Ten or more counts support this clonotype. The chain employs TRBV20-1 and TRBJ2-5; D is ambiguous. Germline V gene data show CDR1 as DFQATT and CDR2 as SNEGSKA (reference sequence). The CDR3 runs 12 residues. The V end lost 1 base, the J end lost 5 bases, and 8 bases lay between the germline ends. The CDR3 reads CSARVAFETQYF. CDR3 coding DNA: TGCAGTGCTAGAGTGGCTTTCGAGACCCAGTACTTC.

This chain connects TRBV27 to TRBJ2-2; D not resolved. Trimming stripped 7 bases from V and 0 bases from J, with 6 bases between. Germline-derived CDR1 and CDR2 are MNHEY and SMNVEV (reference sequence). The CDR3 is made up of 13 amino acids. CDR3 in amino acids: CASKDTNTGELFF. DNA for the CDR3: TGTGCCAGCAAAGACACGAACACCGGGGAGCTGTTTTTT.

V usage is TRBV29-1 and J usage is TRBJ2-3, with TRBD2 identical over 12 bases. The CDR3 covers 14 residues. With V trimmed by 7 bases and J by 3 bases, 5 bases remained unmatched. CDR1 and CDR2 (germline): SQVTM, ANQGSEA. The CDR3 region has the DNA TGCAGCGCAGGACTAGCGGGGCCTACAGATACGCAGTATTTT. It is translated as CSAGLAGPTDTQYF.

This clonotype was counted ten times or more. The chain employs TRBV7-9 and TRBJ2-7, with 11 bases lining up with TRBD1. CDR3 length equals 15 residues. Germline values: CDR1 SEHNR, CDR2 FQNEAQ (reference sequence). The J segment lost 7 bases and the V segment lost 6 bases, leaving 11 bases of the junction unmatched. Here the CDR3 reads CASRTGQGAPEEQYF. The CDR3 DNA is TGTGCCAGCAGAACCGGACAGGGGGCTCCTGAGGAGCAGTACTTC.

The table lists this clonotype with many counts. The chain joins TRBV19 to TRBJ2-5; 7 nucleotides match TRBD1. The CDR3 length is 14 residues. V lost 4 bases and J lost 2; bases outside the gene matches: 4. Germline V gives CDR1 LNHDA, CDR2 SQIVND (reference sequence). The CDR3 DNA sequence: TGTGCCAGTAGTACTTCAGGGGGACAAGAGACCCAGTACTTC. Protein sequence: CASSTSGGQETQYF.

This clonotype appeared many times. V gene TRBV6-2 or TRBV6-3 combines with J gene TRBJ2-7, with 7 nucleotides matching TRBD2. The CDR3 spans 14 residues. Trimming took 2 bases from V and 3 from J; bases not matched to a gene: 4. Germline V gene data show CDR1 as MNHEY and CDR2 as SVGEGT. DNA for the CDR3: TGTGCCAGCAGTTACCGGGGGGAGAACTACGAGCAGTACTTC. This codes for CASSYRGENYEQYF.

This clonotype was found many times. The chain carries TRBV28 and TRBJ2-1; maybe TRBD2 (7 bases). The germline CDR1 and CDR2 sequences are MDHEN and SYDVKM. V was shortened by 3 bases and J by 8 bases, with 11 bases between the two germline ends. The CDR3 has 13 residues. CDR3 sequence: CASSFRGGDEQFF. The CDR3 nucleotides read TGTGCCAGCAGTTTCAGGGGAGGGGATGAGCAGTTCTTC.